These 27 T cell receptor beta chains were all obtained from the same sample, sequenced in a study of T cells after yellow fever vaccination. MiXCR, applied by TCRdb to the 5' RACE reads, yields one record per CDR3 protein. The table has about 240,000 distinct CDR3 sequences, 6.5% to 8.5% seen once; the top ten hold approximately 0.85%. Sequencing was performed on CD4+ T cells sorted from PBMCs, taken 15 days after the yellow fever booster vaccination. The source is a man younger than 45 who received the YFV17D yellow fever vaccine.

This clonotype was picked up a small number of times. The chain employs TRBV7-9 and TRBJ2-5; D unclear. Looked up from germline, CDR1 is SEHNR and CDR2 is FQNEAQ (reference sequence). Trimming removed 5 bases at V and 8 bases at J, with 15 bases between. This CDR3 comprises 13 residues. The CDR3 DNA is TGTGCCAGCAGCACGGACCCCCTTGGAACCCAGTACTTC. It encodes CASSTDPLGTQYF.

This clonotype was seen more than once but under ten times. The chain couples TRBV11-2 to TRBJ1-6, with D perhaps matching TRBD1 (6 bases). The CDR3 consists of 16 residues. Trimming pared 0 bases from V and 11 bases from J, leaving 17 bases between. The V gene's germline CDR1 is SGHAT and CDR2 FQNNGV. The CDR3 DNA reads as TGTGCCAGCAGCTTAGATCGAGGGCAGGGGTTTACACCCCTCCACTTT. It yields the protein CASSLDRGQGFTPLHF. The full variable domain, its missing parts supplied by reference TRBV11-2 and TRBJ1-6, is EAGVAQSPRYKIIEKRQSVAFWCNPISGHATLYWYQQILGQGPKLLIQFQNNGVVDDSQLPKDRFSAERLKGVDSTLKIQPAKLEDSAVYLCASSLDRGQGFTPLHFGNGTRLTVT.

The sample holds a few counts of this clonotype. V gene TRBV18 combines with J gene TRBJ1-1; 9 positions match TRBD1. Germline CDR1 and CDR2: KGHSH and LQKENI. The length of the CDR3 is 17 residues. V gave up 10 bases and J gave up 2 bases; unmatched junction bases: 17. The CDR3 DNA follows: TGTGCCATCGTCAACAAAGGCCAGGGACAGGGTAACACTGAAGCTTTCTTT. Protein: CAIVNKGQGQGNTEAFF.

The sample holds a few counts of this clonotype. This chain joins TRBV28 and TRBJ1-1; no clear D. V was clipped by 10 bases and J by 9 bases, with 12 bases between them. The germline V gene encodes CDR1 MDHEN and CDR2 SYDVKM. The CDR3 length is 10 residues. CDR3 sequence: CATKQAKAFF. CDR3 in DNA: TGTGCCACCAAGCAGGCGAAAGCTTTCTTT.

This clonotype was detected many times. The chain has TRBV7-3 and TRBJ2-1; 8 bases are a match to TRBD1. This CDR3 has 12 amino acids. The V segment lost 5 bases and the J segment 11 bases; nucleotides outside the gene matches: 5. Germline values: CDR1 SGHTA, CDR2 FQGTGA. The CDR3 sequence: CASSHVRGQQFF. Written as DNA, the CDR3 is TGTGCCAGCAGCCACGTCAGGGGGCAGCAGTTCTTC.

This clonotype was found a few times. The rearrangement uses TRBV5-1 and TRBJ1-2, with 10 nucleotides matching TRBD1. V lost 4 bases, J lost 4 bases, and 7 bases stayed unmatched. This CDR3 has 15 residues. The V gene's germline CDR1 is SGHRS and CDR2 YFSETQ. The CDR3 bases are TGCGCCAGCAGCCCGACAGGGGGCCAGATCTATGGCTACACCTTC. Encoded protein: CASSPTGGQIYGYTF. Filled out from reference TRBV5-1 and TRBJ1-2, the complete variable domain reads KAGVTQTPRYLIKTRGQQVTLSCSPISGHRSVSWYQQTPGQGLQFLFEYFSETQRNKGNFPGRFSGRQFSNSRSEMNVSTLELGDSALYLCASSPTGGQIYGYTFGSGTRLTVV.

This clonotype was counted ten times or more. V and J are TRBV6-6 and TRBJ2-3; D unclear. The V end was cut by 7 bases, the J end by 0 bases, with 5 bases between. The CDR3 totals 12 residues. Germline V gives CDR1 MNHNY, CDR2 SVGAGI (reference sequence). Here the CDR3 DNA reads TGTGCCAGCAAGACAAGCACAGATACGCAGTATTTT. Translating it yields CASKTSTDTQYF.

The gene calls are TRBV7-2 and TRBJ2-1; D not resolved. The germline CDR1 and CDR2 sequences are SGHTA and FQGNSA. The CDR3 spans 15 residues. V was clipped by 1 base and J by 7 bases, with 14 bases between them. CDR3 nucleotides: TGTGCCAGCAGCTTAGGCCCTGAGGTACGGAATGAGCAGTTCTTC. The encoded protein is CASSLGPEVRNEQFF.

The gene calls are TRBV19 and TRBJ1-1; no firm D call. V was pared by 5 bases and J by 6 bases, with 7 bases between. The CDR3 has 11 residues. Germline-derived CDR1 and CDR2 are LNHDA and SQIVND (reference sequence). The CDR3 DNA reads TGTGCCAGTAGTTGGATCGCTGAAGCTTTCTTT. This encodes CASSWIAEAFF.

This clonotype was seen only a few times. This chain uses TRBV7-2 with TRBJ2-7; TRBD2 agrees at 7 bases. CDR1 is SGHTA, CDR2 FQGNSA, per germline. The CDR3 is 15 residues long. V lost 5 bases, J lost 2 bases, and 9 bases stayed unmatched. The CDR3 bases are TGTGCCAGCAGCCCAGGCGGCGGGGGACCCTACGAGCAGTACTTC. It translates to CASSPGGGGPYEQYF.

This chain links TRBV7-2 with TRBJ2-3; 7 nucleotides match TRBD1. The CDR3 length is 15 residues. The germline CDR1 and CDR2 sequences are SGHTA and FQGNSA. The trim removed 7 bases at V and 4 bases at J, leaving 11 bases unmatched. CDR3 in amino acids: CASTNTGVRSDTQYF. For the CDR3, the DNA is TGTGCCAGCACCAATACAGGGGTGCGATCAGATACGCAGTATTTT.

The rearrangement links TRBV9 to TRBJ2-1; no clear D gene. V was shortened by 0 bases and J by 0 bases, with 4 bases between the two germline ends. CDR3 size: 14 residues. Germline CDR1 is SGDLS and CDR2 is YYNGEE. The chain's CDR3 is CASSVEPSYNEQFF. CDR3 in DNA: TGTGCCAGCAGCGTAGAACCCTCCTACAATGAGCAGTTCTTC.

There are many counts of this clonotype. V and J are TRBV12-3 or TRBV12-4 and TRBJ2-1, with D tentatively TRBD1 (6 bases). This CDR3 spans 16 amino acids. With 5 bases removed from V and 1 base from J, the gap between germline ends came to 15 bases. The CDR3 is CASSVRGRTSYNEQFF. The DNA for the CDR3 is TGTGCCAGCAGTGTGAGGGGGAGAACTTCCTACAATGAGCAGTTCTTC.

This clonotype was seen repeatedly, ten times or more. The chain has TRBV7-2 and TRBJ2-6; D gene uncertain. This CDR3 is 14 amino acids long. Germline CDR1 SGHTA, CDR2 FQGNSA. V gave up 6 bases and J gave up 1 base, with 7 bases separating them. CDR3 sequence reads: CASRYPSGANVLTF. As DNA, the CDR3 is TGTGCCAGCAGATATCCGTCTGGGGCCAACGTCCTGACTTTC. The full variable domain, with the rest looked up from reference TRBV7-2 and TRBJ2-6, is GAGVSQSPSNKVTEKGKDVELRCDPISGHTALYWYRQSLGQGLEFLIYFQGNSAPDKSGLPSDRFSAERTGGSVSTLTIQRTQQEDSAVYLCASRYPSGANVLTFGAGSRLTVL.

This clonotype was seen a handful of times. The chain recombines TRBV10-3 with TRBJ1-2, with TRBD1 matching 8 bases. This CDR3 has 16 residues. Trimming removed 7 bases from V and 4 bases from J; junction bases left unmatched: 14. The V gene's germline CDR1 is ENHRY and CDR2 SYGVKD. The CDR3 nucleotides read TGTGCCATCATGGGGGCAGGGGGCCCGAGGGGCTATGGCTACACCTTC. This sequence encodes CAIMGAGGPRGYGYTF.

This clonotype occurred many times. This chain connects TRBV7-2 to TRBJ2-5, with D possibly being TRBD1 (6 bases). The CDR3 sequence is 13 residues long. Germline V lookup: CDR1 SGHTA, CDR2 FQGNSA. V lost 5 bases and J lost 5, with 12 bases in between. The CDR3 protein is CASSLGQWETQYF. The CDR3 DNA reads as TGTGCCAGCAGCCTCGGACAGTGGGAGACCCAGTACTTC.

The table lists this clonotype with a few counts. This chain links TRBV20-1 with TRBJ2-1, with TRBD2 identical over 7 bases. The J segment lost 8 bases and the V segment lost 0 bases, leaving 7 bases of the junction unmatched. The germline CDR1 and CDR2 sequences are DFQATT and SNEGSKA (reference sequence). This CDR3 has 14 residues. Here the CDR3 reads CSAREGGSSDEQFF. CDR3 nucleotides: TGCAGTGCTAGAGAGGGCGGGAGTTCCGATGAGCAGTTCTTC.

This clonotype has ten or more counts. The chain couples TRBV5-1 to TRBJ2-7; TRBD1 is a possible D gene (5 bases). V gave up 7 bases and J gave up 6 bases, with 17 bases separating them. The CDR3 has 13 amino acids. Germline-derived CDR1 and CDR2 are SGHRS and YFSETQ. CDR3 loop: CASGAGQVGEQYF. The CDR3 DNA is TGCGCCAGCGGGGCCGGACAAGTCGGCGAGCAGTACTTC. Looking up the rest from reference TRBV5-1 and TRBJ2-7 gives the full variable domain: KAGVTQTPRYLIKTRGQQVTLSCSPISGHRSVSWYQQTPGQGLQFLFEYFSETQRNKGNFPGRFSGRQFSNSRSEMNVSTLELGDSALYLCASGAGQVGEQYFGPGTRLTVT.

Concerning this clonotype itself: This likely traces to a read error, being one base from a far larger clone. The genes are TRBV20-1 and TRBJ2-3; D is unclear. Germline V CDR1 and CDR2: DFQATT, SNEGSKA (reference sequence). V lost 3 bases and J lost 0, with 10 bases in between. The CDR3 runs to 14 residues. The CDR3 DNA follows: TGCAGTGCTAGTCCACGGACGAGCACAGATACGCAGTATTTT. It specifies CSASPRTSTDTQYF.

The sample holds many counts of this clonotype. This CDR3 reads CASSPWDRQNYGYTF. The CDR3 DNA reads TGTGCCAGTAGTCCATGGGACAGACAAAACTATGGCTACACCTTC. The chain combines TRBV19 with TRBJ1-2, with 7 bases fitting TRBD1. With 5 bases clipped from V and 2 bases from J, the junction kept 8 bases outside the gene matches. Germline-derived CDR1 and CDR2 are LNHDA and SQIVND (reference sequence). The CDR3 consists of 15 residues.

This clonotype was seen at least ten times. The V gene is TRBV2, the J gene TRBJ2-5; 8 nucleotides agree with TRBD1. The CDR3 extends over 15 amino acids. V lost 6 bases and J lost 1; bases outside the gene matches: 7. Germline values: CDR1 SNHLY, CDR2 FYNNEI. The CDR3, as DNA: TGTGCCAGCAGGGCCCAGGGACAGGCCCAAGAGACCCAGTACTTC. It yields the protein CASRAQGQAQETQYF. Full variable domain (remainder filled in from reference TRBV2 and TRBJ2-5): EPEVTQTPSHQVTQMGQEVILRCVPISNHLYFYWYRQILGQKVEFLVSFYNNEISEKSEIFDDQFSVERPDGSNFTLKIRSTKLEDSAMYFCASRAQGQAQETQYFGPGTRLLVL.

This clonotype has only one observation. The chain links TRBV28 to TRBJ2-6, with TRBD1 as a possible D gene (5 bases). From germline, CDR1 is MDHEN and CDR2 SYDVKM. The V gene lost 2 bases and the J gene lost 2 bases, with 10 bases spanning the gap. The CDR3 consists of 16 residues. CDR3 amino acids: CASSLRSRAGANVLTF. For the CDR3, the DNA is TGTGCCAGCAGTTTACGGTCCAGGGCTGGGGCCAACGTCCTGACTTTC.

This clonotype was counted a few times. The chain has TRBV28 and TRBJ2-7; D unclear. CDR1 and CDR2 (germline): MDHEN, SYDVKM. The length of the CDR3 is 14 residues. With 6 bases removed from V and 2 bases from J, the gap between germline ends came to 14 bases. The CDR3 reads CASSRHSNTYEQYF. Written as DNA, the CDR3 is TGTGCCAGCAGCCGTCACAGTAATACCTACGAGCAGTACTTC.

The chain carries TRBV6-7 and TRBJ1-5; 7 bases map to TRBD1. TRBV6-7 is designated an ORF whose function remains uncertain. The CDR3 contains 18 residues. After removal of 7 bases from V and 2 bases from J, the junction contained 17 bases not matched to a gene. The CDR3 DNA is TGTGCCAGCAACTCAGACAGGGATGAGGGAATGGGCAATCAGCCCCAGCATTTT. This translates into CASNSDRDEGMGNQPQHF.

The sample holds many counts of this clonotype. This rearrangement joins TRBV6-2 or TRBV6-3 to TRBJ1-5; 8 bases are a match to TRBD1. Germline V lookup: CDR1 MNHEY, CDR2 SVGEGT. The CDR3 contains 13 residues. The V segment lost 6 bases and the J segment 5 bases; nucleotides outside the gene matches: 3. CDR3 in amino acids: CASSPDRDQPQHF. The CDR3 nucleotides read TGTGCCAGCAGCCCGGACAGGGATCAGCCCCAGCATTTT.

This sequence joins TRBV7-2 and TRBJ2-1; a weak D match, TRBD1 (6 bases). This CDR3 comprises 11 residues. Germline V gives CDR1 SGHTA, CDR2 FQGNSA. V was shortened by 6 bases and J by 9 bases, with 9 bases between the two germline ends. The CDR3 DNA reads TGTGCCAGCAGGACAGGCGCTGAGCAGTTCTTC. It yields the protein CASRTGAEQFF. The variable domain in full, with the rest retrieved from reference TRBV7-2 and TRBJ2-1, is GAGVSQSPSNKVTEKGKDVELRCDPISGHTALYWYRQSLGQGLEFLIYFQGNSAPDKSGLPSDRFSAERTGGSVSTLTIQRTQQEDSAVYLCASRTGAEQFFGPGTRLTVL.

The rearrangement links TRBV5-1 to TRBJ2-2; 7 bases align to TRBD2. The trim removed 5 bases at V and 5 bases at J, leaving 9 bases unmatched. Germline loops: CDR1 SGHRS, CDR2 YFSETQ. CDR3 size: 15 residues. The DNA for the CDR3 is TGCGCCAGCAGTCGCGGACTAGAAGGGACCGGGGAGCTGTTTTTT. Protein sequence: CASSRGLEGTGELFF.